The 18 T cell receptor beta chains given below trace back to one sample, sequenced in a study of blood T cell repertoires in COVID-19. Produced via immunoSEQ multiplex PCR; TCRdb's table is partial and in-frame only. This table holds fewer than 200,000 clones, approximately 74% found once. Sequencing input: peripheral blood. These receptors came from a woman older than 75 with acute or convalescent COVID-19.

The chain joins TRBV7-9 to TRBJ2-1, with 7 nucleotides matching TRBD2. The CDR3 sequence is 14 residues long. CDR1 and CDR2 (germline): SEHNR, FQNEAQ (reference sequence). After removal of 2 bases from V and 8 bases from J, the junction contained 6 bases not matched to a gene. The CDR3 is CASSLTSGGHEQFF. The DNA for the CDR3 is TGTGCCAGCAGCTTAACCTCGGGAGGCCATGAGCAGTTCTTC.

This clone has a handful of counts. This rearrangement joins TRBV10-3 to TRBJ2-1; TRBD2 matches 7 bases. Germline assignment: CDR1 ENHRY and CDR2 SYGVKD. This CDR3 contains 11 residues. V was clipped by 7 bases and J by 10 bases; unmatched bases: 4. In DNA, the CDR3 is TGTGCCATCATGGGGGAGGGAGAGCAGTTCTTC. This codes for CAIMGEGEQFF.

A note on this clone: An end of the junction does not agree with germline; a read error may underlie this. The rearrangement joins TRBV6-1 to TRBJ1-5, with D maybe TRBD1 (5 bases). CDR1 is MNHNS, CDR2 SASEGT, per germline. The CDR3 extends over 14 amino acids. As DNA, the CDR3 is TGTGCCAGCACTGAAGGCAGGGTGCCTCAGCCCCAGCATTTT. Its translation: CASTEGRVPQPQHF.

This clone is judged medium-sized. Other DNA sequences within the sample encode an identical CDR3. V gene TRBV11-3 combines with J gene TRBJ2-3; TRBD1 is a possible D gene (5 bases). Germline assignment: CDR1 SGHNT and CDR2 YENEEA. V shed 1 base and J shed 3 bases, with 5 bases lying between them. CDR3 length: 13 amino acids. CDR3 sequence reads: CASSLGQTDTQYF. CDR3 nucleotide sequence: TGTGCCAGCAGCTTAGGACAGACAGATACGCAGTATTTT.

DNA of the CDR3: TGTGCCATCAGTGTGCGGCTAGCGGGCACCGGGGAGCTGTTTTTT. It translates to CAISVRLAGTGELFF. This chain links TRBV10-3 with TRBJ2-2; 8 bases fit TRBD2. CDR1 is ENHRY, CDR2 SYGVKD, per germline. V lost 4 bases, J lost 4 bases, and 5 bases stayed unmatched. CDR3 length equals 15 residues.

This chain joins TRBV5-8 and TRBJ1-2, with TRBD1 as a possible D gene (5 bases). V gave up 4 bases and J gave up 6 bases, with 16 bases separating them. This CDR3 region has 14 residues. CDR1 SGHTS and CDR2 YDEGEE come from the germline V gene. As DNA, the CDR3 is TGTGCCAGCAGCCGGGGGAGCAGACCCCATGGCTACACCTTC. As protein: CASSRGSRPHGYTF. The full variable domain, completed using reference TRBV5-8 and TRBJ1-2, is EAGVTQSPTHLIKTRGQQATLRCSPISGHTSVYWYQQALGLGLQFLLWYDEGEERNRGNFPPRFSGRQFPNYSSELNVNALELEDSALYLCASSRGSRPHGYTFGSGTRLTVV.

This sequence joins TRBV10-3 and TRBJ1-5, with D possibly being TRBD1 (6 bases). CDR3 size: 14 residues. Germline V gives CDR1 ENHRY, CDR2 SYGVKD. V lost 6 bases to trimming and J lost 5 bases, with 14 bases between them. The CDR3 nucleotides read TGTGCCATCAGGGACAGCCGGGGGGATCAGCCCCAGCATTTT. This encodes CAIRDSRGDQPQHF.

V and J are TRBV27 and TRBJ2-5, with 8 bases identical to TRBD1. The CDR3 is 16 amino acids. V was clipped by 2 bases and J by 0 bases; unmatched bases: 5. The V gene's germline CDR1 is MNHEY and CDR2 SMNVEV (reference sequence). The chain's CDR3 is CASSLVGQGNQETQYF. The CDR3 DNA reads TGTGCCAGCAGTTTAGTAGGACAGGGAAACCAAGAGACCCAGTACTTC.

The table lists this clone with a count of one. The chain is built from TRBV7-2 and TRBJ2-1, with D maybe TRBD2 (5 bases). Germline V gene sequence: CDR1 SGHTA, CDR2 FQGNSA. The V gene lost 3 bases and the J gene lost 10 bases, with 22 bases spanning the gap. This CDR3 comprises 16 residues. CDR3 nucleotide sequence: TGTGCCAGCAGCTTCTTAGGAGGTACCCGAAGTGAAGAGCAGTTCTTC. Its translation: CASSFLGGTRSEEQFF. Full variable domain (remainder filled in from reference TRBV7-2 and TRBJ2-1): GAGVSQSPSNKVTEKGKDVELRCDPISGHTALYWYRQSLGQGLEFLIYFQGNSAPDKSGLPSDRFSAERTGGSVSTLTIQRTQQEDSAVYLCASSFLGGTRSEEQFFGPGTRLTVL.

The rearrangement joins TRBV2 to TRBJ2-1, with a tentative D call TRBD2 (6 bases). Germline CDR1 SNHLY, CDR2 FYNNEI. The germline V and J ends were trimmed by 4 bases and 1 base, with 11 bases remaining between them. The CDR3 loop spans 15 amino acids. CDR3: CASSVGGVSYNEQFF. CDR3 sequence (DNA): TGTGCCAGCAGTGTCGGCGGGGTTTCCTACAATGAGCAGTTCTTC.

This chain connects TRBV2 to TRBJ2-5, with TRBD2 as a possible D gene (5 bases). Deletions cut 8 bases from V and 2 bases from J, with 18 bases between. Looked up from germline, CDR1 is SNHLY and CDR2 is FYNNEI. The CDR3 is 15 residues long. The CDR3 sequence: CASLGTSGYQETQYF. The CDR3 DNA sequence: TGTGCCAGCTTGGGAACTAGTGGGTATCAAGAGACCCAGTACTTC.

The J gene is TRBJ2-7, the V gene TRBV28; 9 bases agree with TRBD2. V shed 4 bases and J 3 bases; nucleotides not matched to a gene: 19. CDR1 is MDHEN and CDR2 is SYDVKM in the germline V gene. The CDR3 contains 19 residues. The CDR3 bases are TGTGCCAGCAGTTCCCGAGTTAGCGGGGGACCCGAGATATTCTACGAGCAGTACTTC. Protein: CASSSRVSGGPEIFYEQYF.

As for this clone: Other DNA sequences from this sample encode an identical CDR3 as well. J is TRBJ1-3 and V is TRBV7-2; a weak D match, TRBD1 (5 bases). Germline V gives CDR1 SGHTA, CDR2 FQGNSA. The CDR3 totals 13 residues. With 4 bases removed from V and 1 base from J, the gap between germline ends came to 5 bases. The CDR3: CASSSGSGNTIYF. CDR3 DNA: TGTGCCAGCAGCTCAGGGTCTGGAAACACCATATATTTT.

In this sample, this clone turned up a few times. The V gene is TRBV7-2, the J gene TRBJ2-5, with D tentatively TRBD1 (5 bases). Trimming removed 1 base at V and 3 bases at J, with 15 bases between. CDR3 length: 16 amino acids. CDR1 is SGHTA, CDR2 FQGNSA, per germline. CDR3 DNA: TGTGCCAGCAGCTTAGGCGTCAGGGCCGGAGAAGAGACCCAGTACTTC. Protein product: CASSLGVRAGEETQYF.

The chain carries TRBV30 and TRBJ2-5; D is ambiguous. V was pared by 5 bases and J by 4 bases, with 5 bases between. The germline gives CDR1 GTSNPN, CDR2 SVGIG (reference sequence). The CDR3 runs 10 residues. The CDR3 nucleotides read TGTGCCTGGGCGAGAGAGACCCAGTACTTC. Residues: CAWARETQYF.

This clone was picked up a small number of times. V usage is TRBV4-2 and J usage is TRBJ1-6; 7 nucleotides align to TRBD1. This CDR3 has 14 amino acids. V lost 4 bases, J lost 10 bases, and 7 bases stayed unmatched. Germline V gene lookup returns CDR1 LGHNA and CDR2 YNFKEQ. CDR3 loop: CASSPRQGESPLHF. CDR3 bases: TGTGCCAGCAGCCCCCGCCAGGGGGAGTCACCCCTCCACTTT.

V is TRBV6-5 and J is TRBJ1-2, with TRBD1 matching over 7 bases. The trim removed 6 bases at V and 3 bases at J, leaving 1 base unmatched. This CDR3 comprises 12 residues. Germline loops: CDR1 MNHEY, CDR2 SVGAGI. The CDR3 loop is CASRGTDYGYTF. The DNA for the CDR3 is TGTGCCAGCAGGGGGACAGACTATGGCTACACCTTC.

The chain links TRBV28 to TRBJ1-2; maybe TRBD1 (5 bases). The CDR3 is 14 amino acids. V was pared by 1 base and J by 4 bases, with 10 bases between. In germline, CDR1 is MDHEN, CDR2 SYDVKM. CDR3 sequence: CASSLSAGRYGYTF. The CDR3 region has the DNA TGTGCCAGCAGTTTATCAGCAGGGCGCTATGGCTACACCTTC.